This T cell receptor (beta chain) was captured in a study of human T cells and chemical hapten exposure. About the study: It was small differences in pooled library volume that mainly caused per-sample TCR yields to vary.

The library tagged each cDNA molecule with unique molecular identifiers. In the study's own analysis: A per-sample median of 95,638 TCRs was observed, with a range of 23,224 to 690,600. TCRdb recomputed calls from the RACE reads with MiXCR, one row per CDR3 protein. These V and J calls derive from TCRdb rather than the authors' analysis. The table has about 50,000 distinct CDR3 sequences, roughly 4% seen once. The sample's time point: healthy volunteer bleed at 2 weeks. The total RNA was obtained from whole blood that was not fractionated. In its sample, this clonotype was seen many times. Its target is not known. Regarding the study as a whole: Those TCRs sitting above 1 in 1000 frequency stayed the same with DPC sensitization.

CDR3 length: 13 residues. Trimming took 4 bases from V and 2 from J, leaving 7 bases between them. Germline-derived CDR1 and CDR2 are SGHTA and FQGNSA. The V call is TRBV7-2, the J call TRBJ2-3; D not certain. What was sequenced was whole blood. The sequence was collected from a female donor in good health. Some clones in this sample may be carry-over from other donors' samples. The CDR3 DNA sequence: TGTGCCAGCAGCTACGGCTCCACAGATACGCAGTATTTT. It specifies CASSYGSTDTQYF.